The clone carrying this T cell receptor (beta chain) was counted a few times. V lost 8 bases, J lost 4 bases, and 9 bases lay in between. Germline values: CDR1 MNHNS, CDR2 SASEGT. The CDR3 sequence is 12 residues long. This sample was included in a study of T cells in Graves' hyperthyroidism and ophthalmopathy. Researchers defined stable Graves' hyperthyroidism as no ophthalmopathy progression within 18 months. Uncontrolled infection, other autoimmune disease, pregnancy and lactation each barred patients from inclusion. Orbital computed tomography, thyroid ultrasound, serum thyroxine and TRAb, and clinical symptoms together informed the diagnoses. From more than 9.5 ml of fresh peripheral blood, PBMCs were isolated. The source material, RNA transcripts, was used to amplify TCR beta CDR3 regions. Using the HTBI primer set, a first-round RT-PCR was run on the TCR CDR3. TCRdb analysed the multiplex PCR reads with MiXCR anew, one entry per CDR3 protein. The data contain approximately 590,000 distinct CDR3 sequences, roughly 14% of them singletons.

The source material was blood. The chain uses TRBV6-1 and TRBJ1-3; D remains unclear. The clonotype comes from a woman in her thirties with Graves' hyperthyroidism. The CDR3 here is CASRAGGNTIYF. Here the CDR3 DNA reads TGTGCCAGCCGTGCAGGAGGAAACACCATATATTTT.